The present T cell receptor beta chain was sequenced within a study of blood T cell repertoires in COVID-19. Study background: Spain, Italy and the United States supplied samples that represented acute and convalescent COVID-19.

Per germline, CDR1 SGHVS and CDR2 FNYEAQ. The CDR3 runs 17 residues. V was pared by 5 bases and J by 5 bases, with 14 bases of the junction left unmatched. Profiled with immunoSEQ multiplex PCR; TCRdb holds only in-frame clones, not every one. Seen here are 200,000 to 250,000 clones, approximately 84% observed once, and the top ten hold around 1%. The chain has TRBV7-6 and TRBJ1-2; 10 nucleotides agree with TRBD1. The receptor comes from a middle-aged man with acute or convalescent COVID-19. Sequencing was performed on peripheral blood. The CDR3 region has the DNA TGTGCCAGCAGCGGGGGGACAGGGGACCGCTTTGGGTATGGCTACACCTTC. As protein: CASSGGTGDRFGYGYTF. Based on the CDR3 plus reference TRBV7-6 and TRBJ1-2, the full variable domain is GAGVSQSPRYKVTKRGQDVALRCDPISGHVSLYWYRQALGQGPEFLTYFNYEAQQDKSGLPNDRFSAERPEGSISTLTIQRTEQRDSAMYRCASSGGTGDRFGYGYTFGSGTRLTVV.